This T cell receptor beta chain was profiled in a study of T-cell memory formation after mild COVID-19. TCRdb reanalysed the 5' RACE reads using MiXCR and keeps one entry per CDR3 protein. Seen here are over 350,000 distinct CDR3 sequences, about 17% observed once, and the top ten hold 20% to 25%. Study-wide findings and caveats: Mainly in CM and EM were contracting CD4+ clones; CD8+ were in EMRA. Some clones that responded turned up in pre-infection memory, which suggests that cross-reactive memory joined in.

With regard to this clonotype: Antigen unknown.

The CDR3 totals 12 residues. Per germline, CDR1 DFQATT and CDR2 SNEGSKA (reference sequence). The V and J ends lost 6 bases and 3 bases, in that order; junction bases with no gene match: 2. This chain uses TRBV20-1 with TRBJ1-5; 7 bases map to TRBD1. The sample consisted of PBMCs or a T cell subset sorted from them (not recorded which). This sequence originates from a young man who had mild COVID-19 (a few samples of this study predate the infection). Cell type and time point are not known. Here the CDR3 reads CSADRDNQPQHF. The CDR3 DNA reads as TGCAGTGCCGACAGGGACAATCAGCCCCAGCATTTT.